These 11 T cell receptor beta chains were all obtained from the same sample, sequenced in a study of blood T cell repertoires in COVID-19. The method was immunoSEQ multiplex PCR; TCRdb's version includes in-frame clones alone and lacks a portion of them. Here the sample spans about 210,000 clones, about 90% being singletons. Sequencing was carried out using peripheral blood. These TCRs come from a man aged 25-40 years with acute or convalescent COVID-19.

The chain uses TRBV19 and TRBJ1-2, with 9 bases aligning to TRBD1. The ends lost 6 bases at V and 3 bases at J; junction bases unmatched: 11. Germline CDR1 LNHDA, CDR2 SQIVND (reference sequence). The length of the CDR3 is 16 residues. The DNA of the CDR3 is TGTGCCAGTAGCACTCCCGGGACAGGGTATGACTATGGCTACACCTTC. It encodes CASSTPGTGYDYGYTF.

This clone was observed a handful of times. The chain uses TRBV19 and TRBJ2-1; 7 nucleotides match TRBD1. V lost 5 bases to trimming and J lost 15 bases; unmatched junction nucleotides: 13. Germline-derived CDR1 and CDR2 are LNHDA and SQIVND (reference sequence). The CDR3 has 13 residues. The CDR3: CASSPPYRGARFF. CDR3 coding DNA: TGTGCCAGTAGTCCTCCCTACAGGGGAGCGCGGTTCTTC.

V usage is TRBV23-1 and J usage is TRBJ1-5; the match to TRBD1 covers 10 bases. TRBV23-1 is marked as an open reading frame, function uncertain. V lost 4 bases to trimming and J lost 6 bases; unmatched junction nucleotides: 15. CDR3 size: 18 residues. CDR3 coding DNA: TGCGCCAGCAGTCGAGGGTATTCGGGACAGGGGTACCGTCAGCCCCAGCATTTT. Its protein product is CASSRGYSGQGYRQPQHF.

Points on this clone: One end of the junction is discordant with germline, which a read error may explain. The chain combines TRBV29-1 with TRBJ1-2; 7 bases are a match to TRBD1. This CDR3 spans 15 amino acids. CDR1 and CDR2 from the germline V gene are SQVTM and ANQGSEA. The CDR3 DNA reads TGCAGCGTGGAAGACAGGGATTTCTCCAACTATGGCTACACCTTC. Its protein product is CSVEDRDFSNYGYTF.

This chain joins TRBV18 and TRBJ1-2, with D perhaps matching TRBD1 (5 bases). The CDR3 is made up of 14 amino acids. Deletions cut 3 bases from V and 1 base from J, with 9 bases between. The germline V gene encodes CDR1 KGHSH and CDR2 LQKENI. The CDR3 DNA reads as TGTGCCAGCTCACCTACAGGAGTTAACTATGGCTACACCTTC. This gives the protein CASSPTGVNYGYTF.

The genes are TRBV28 and TRBJ1-5; a weak D match, TRBD1 (6 bases). Germline V CDR1 and CDR2: MDHEN, SYDVKM. This CDR3 has 15 residues. With 5 bases removed from V and 3 bases from J, the gap between germline ends came to 14 bases. The CDR3 DNA sequence: TGTGCCAGCAGTGAATCGACAGGACTCAATCAGCCCCAGCATTTT. It specifies CASSESTGLNQPQHF.

The CDR3 DNA reads TGTGCCAGCTCGCCGCGGGGGAAGGATGAGCAGTTCTTC. Protein sequence: CASSPRGKDEQFF. The chain is built from TRBV18 and TRBJ2-1; 7 positions match TRBD2. This CDR3 has 13 residues. With 6 bases clipped from V and 8 bases from J, the junction kept 7 bases outside the gene matches. Germline assignment: CDR1 KGHSH and CDR2 LQKENI.

The V and J genes are TRBV20-1 and TRBJ2-1, with 8 positions matching TRBD2. The J segment lost 4 bases and the V segment lost 3 bases, leaving 8 bases of the junction unmatched. CDR3 length: 15 residues. Germline V lookup: CDR1 DFQATT, CDR2 SNEGSKA (reference sequence). For the CDR3, the DNA is TGCAGTGCTAGTCCAGCGGGAGTCCCTTACAATGAGCAGTTCTTC. Its translation: CSASPAGVPYNEQFF.

J is TRBJ2-3 and V is TRBV20-1; 7 nucleotides align to TRBD2. The germline V gene has CDR1 DFQATT and CDR2 SNEGSKA (reference sequence). The CDR3 totals 15 residues. V shed 3 bases and J 2 bases; nucleotides not matched to a gene: 8. CDR3 bases: TGCAGTGCTAGTAGGAGGGGAGGGCACACAGATACGCAGTATTTT. This codes for CSASRRGGHTDTQYF.

The chain links TRBV29-1 to TRBJ1-5; D gene uncertain. Trimming cost V 4 bases and J 3 bases, with 10 bases left between them. Germline values: CDR1 SQVTM, CDR2 ANQGSEA. The CDR3 consists of 13 residues. CDR3 loop: CSVAPSPNQPQHF. For the CDR3, the DNA is TGCAGCGTTGCCCCCTCCCCCAATCAGCCCCAGCATTTT.

In DNA, the CDR3 is TGTGCCAGCAGTTTATCCGGACTAGCGGAGAACTACGAGCAGTACTTC. Translating it yields CASSLSGLAENYEQYF. The V gene is TRBV27, the J gene TRBJ2-7, with TRBD2 identical over 10 bases. The germline V gene encodes CDR1 MNHEY and CDR2 SMNVEV (reference sequence). The CDR3 extends over 16 amino acids. The V and J ends lost 0 bases and 3 bases, in that order; junction bases with no gene match: 5.